The TCR beta chain under discussion was sequenced for a study of cytomegalovirus exposure and HLA in healthy donors. Findings and limits, study-wide: Solely CMV serostatus was available to characterize immune exposure. Some V segments (TRBV6-2 and TRBV6-3 among them) were excluded as indistinguishable. According to a later analysis, donors in an Asian-associated ancestry cluster reportedly had fewer N-insertions than the roughly 720-donor mean.

Primers: 60 Vbeta forward and 13 Jbeta reverse. Libraries were prepared by immunoSEQ multiplex PCR; TCRdb keeps only in-frame clonotypes and omits some of them. The data hold 90,000 to 100,000 clones, with 74% observed a single time. This clone was counted only a few times. Its antigen is unknown. CDR3 length: 11 amino acids. Germline trimming cut 8 bases from V and 8 bases from J; bases unmatched to any gene: 3. CDR1 and CDR2 (germline): MNHEY, SMNVEV (reference sequence). This chain joins TRBV27 and TRBJ2-3, with 8 bases lining up with TRBD2. The receptor was derived from a male donor in good health and CMV-seronegative. The sample comprised PBMCs. CDR3 sequence (DNA): TGTGCCAGCTCACGGGGGGGTACGCAGTATTTT. Protein product: CASSRGGTQYF.